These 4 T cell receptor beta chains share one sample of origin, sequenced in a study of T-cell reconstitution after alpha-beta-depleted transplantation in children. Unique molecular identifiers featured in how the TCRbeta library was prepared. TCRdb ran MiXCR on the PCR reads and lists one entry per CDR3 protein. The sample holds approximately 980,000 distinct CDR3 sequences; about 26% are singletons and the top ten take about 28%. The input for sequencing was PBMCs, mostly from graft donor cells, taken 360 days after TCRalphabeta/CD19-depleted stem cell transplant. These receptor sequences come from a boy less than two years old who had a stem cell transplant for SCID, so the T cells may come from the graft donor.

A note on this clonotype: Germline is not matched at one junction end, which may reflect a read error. The CDR3 is CALSNQAETQYF. CDR3 DNA sequence: TGTGCCCTCAGTAATCAAGCCGAGACCCAGTACTTC. This rearrangement joins TRBV10-3 to TRBJ2-5; D gene uncertain. Germline V CDR1 and CDR2: ENHRY, SYGVKD. The CDR3 has 12 residues.

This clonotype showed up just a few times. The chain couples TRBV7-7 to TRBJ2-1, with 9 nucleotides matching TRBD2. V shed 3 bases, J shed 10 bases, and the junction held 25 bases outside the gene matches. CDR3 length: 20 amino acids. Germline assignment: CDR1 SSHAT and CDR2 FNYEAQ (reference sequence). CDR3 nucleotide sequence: TGTGCCAGCAGCTTCTTCGGGACTAGCCGAGAACCCCCTTACTACAGGGAGCAGTTCTTC. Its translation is CASSFFGTSREPPYYREQFF.

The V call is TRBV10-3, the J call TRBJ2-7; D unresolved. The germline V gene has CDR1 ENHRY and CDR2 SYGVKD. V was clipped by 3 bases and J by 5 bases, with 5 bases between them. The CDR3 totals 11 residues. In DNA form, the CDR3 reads TGTGCCATCAGTGATTTGAACGAGCAGTACTTC. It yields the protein CAISDLNEQYF.

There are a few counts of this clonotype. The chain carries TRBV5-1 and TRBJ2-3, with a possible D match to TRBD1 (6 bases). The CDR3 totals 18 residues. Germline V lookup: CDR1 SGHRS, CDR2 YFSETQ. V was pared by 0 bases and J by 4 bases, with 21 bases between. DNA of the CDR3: TGCGCCAGCAGCTTGGCCCGGGCGACAGGCCCCCTACCAGATACGCAGTATTTT. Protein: CASSLARATGPLPDTQYF. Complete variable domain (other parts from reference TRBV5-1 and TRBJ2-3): KAGVTQTPRYLIKTRGQQVTLSCSPISGHRSVSWYQQTPGQGLQFLFEYFSETQRNKGNFPGRFSGRQFSNSRSEMNVSTLELGDSALYLCASSLARATGPLPDTQYFGPGTRLTVL.